This T cell receptor (beta chain) was captured in a study of CXCR3-negative and CXCR3-positive naive CD8 T cells. General observations from the study: Naive CXCR3-negative cells resembled naive CXCR3-positive cells in TRBV-TRBJ usage; memory cells differed. Higher TRB CDR3 hydrophobicity marked CXCR3-positive naive cells relative to CXCR3-negative naive cells.

On this clonotype: No antigen is known for it.

The CDR3 spans 15 residues. Germline V lookup: CDR1 SGDLS, CDR2 YYNGEE. Triplicate sorts, around 300,000 cells apiece, were made for each CD8+ T cell subset. Within the CD8+ T cell compartment, naive cells were CD45RO-CCR7+CD27+CD95-. Libraries were UMI-labeled 5' RACE TRB cDNA. Using the 5' RACE reads, TCRdb records one entry per CDR3 protein without DNA. This table holds roughly 120,000 distinct CDR3 sequences. Sample: naive CXCR3+ CD8+ T cells from blood. Described subset: CD45RO-CCR7+CD27+CD95- naive CD8+ T cells expressing CXCR3 (TNR3+). V gene TRBV9 combines with J gene TRBJ2-7; TCRdb picks TRBD2, but there is no DNA to check that call. This sequence originates from a human donor in good health. Some clones in this sample may be carry-over from other donors' samples. The CDR3 spells CASSEGTSGSYEQYF.